This TCR beta chain was recorded in a study of shared clonotypes between healthy human individuals. The assay was run at deep level. Clones were sequenced by immunoSEQ multiplex PCR, and TCRdb holds only the in-frame ones, with some missing. The sample has 2 million to 2.5 million clones; roughly 90% are singletons. CDR3 size: 15 residues. The junction had 4 bases not matched to a gene; V was cut back by 2 bases and J by 7 bases. Germline lookup yields CDR1 SGHTA and CDR2 FQGNSA. V is TRBV7-2 and J is TRBJ2-4; 11 nucleotides match TRBD1. The TCR comes from a man between 18 and 29 years old in good health. Some clones in this sample may be carry-over from other donors' samples. The sample comprised naive CD4+ T cells from PBMCs. Subset of the sample: CD45RA+ positively selected. The CDR3 DNA sequence: TGTGCCAGCAGCTTAAGTGGGACAGGGGGGAACATTCAGTACTTC. This gives the protein CASSLSGTGGNIQYF.